In its sample, the clone carrying this T cell receptor (beta chain) was seen a few times. Its antigen is unidentified. Using its own MiXCR run on the 5' RACE reads, TCRdb lists one record per CDR3 protein. Found here are some 190,000 distinct CDR3 sequences, about 16% of them singletons; the top ten hold 40%. The germline gives CDR1 LGHNA, CDR2 YSLEER. The length of the CDR3 is 17 residues. V was trimmed by 1 base and J by 4 bases, leaving 20 bases between them. These data belong to a study of identical twins. Study results and caveats: Models predicted too little out-of-frame TCR alpha sharing in monozygotic twins.

The sample was also linked to a second study, of T cells expressing NK-cell markers. As reported in that work: These clonotypes, the leaders elsewhere, also led the CD3+CD56-NKG2C+ fraction in a handful of donors.

V gene TRBV4-3 combines with J gene TRBJ2-7, with unresolved D. This TCR was sampled from a woman aged 18-30 years in good health. Sequencing used CD8+ T cells sorted from blood. The CDR3 sequence is CASSQVGAHRAWYEQYF. The CDR3, as DNA: TGCGCCAGCAGCCAAGTCGGTGCTCACCGAGCCTGGTACGAGCAGTACTTC.